This is a list of T cell receptor beta chains from one sample in a study of blood T cells in healthy people across ages. TCRdb ran MiXCR on the 5' RACE reads and lists one entry per CDR3 protein. Of 1.5 million to 2 million distinct CDR3 sequences listed, around 48% were seen once; the top ten hold less than 2.5%. The sample taken for sequencing was blood. The receptors here all came from a woman aged 40 to 49 in good health. The CDR3 runs from the conserved cysteine through the conserved F or W.

CDR3 protein	V gene	J gene
CASSHETSGSTDTQYF	TRBV14	TRBJ2-3
CASSFSGSIIETLYF	TRBV5-1	TRBJ2-5
CASSFSAGDEQYF	TRBV12-3/TRBV12-4	TRBJ2-7
CASSAGTEKYF	TRBV6-2/TRBV6-3	TRBJ2-5
CASSSWGLGYTF	TRBV7-6	TRBJ1-2
CASSLGWGRNDEQYF	TRBV7-9	TRBJ2-5
CAEDELQETQYF	TRBV2	TRBJ2-5
CASSLNLGNRETQYF	TRBV28	TRBJ2-5
CASSPPSRDTQYF	TRBV18	TRBJ2-3
CSAREGWDTQYF	TRBV20-1	TRBJ2-3
CASSDRDHGYTF	TRBV6-4	TRBJ1-2
CASSPRGRRENTQYF	TRBV7-2	TRBJ2-3
CATSSRDGVGQPQHF	TRBV15	TRBJ1-5
CASSLERIKYEQYF	TRBV5-1	TRBJ2-7
CASSLGGGGPKGIYEQYF	TRBV7-9	-
CASSAVHEQFF	TRBV19	TRBJ2-1
CASRYRGDNQPQHF	TRBV12-3/TRBV12-4	TRBJ1-5
CASNIQGPTPSGYTF	TRBV5-1	TRBJ1-2
CSADSGGYQETQYF	TRBV20-1	TRBJ2-5
CASSKQGHQPQHF	TRBV2	TRBJ1-5
CASSHRDSNEKLFF	TRBV7-9	TRBJ1-4
CSVVGLAGGTQYF	TRBV29-1	TRBJ2-5
CASSLMGATYSEQFF	TRBV7-2	TRBJ2-1
CASSELGGSTYEQYF	TRBV2	TRBJ2-7
CASSSLDTDAQYF	TRBV13	TRBJ2-3
CASGLKLSGHLSYEQYF	TRBV28	TRBJ2-7
CSVIGQPKNVQYF	TRBV20-1	TRBJ2-4
CASSLAGQGSYEQYF	TRBV5-6	TRBJ2-7
CSVVQGVHEQYF	TRBV29-1	TRBJ2-7
CASSAAGAETQYF	TRBV28	TRBJ2-5
CASSQDRSGEYNEQFF	TRBV4-3	TRBJ2-1
CASTWGQGFQDTQYF	TRBV6-5	TRBJ2-3